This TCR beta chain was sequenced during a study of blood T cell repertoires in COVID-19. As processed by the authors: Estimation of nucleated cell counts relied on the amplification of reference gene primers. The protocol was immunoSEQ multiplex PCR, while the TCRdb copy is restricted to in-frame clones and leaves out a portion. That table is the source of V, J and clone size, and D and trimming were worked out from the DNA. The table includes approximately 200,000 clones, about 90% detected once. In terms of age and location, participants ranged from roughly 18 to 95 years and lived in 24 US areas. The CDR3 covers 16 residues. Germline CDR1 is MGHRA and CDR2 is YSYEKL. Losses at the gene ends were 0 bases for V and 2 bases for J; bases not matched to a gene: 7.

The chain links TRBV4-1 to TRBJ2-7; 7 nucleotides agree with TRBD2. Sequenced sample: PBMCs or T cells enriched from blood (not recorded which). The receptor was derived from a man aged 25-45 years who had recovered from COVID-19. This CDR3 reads CASSQERRGGAYEQYF. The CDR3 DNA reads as TGCGCCAGCAGCCAAGAGAGACGGGGAGGGGCCTACGAGCAGTACTTC.